The rows below give T cell receptor beta chains drawn from one sample of a study of T cell repertoires in aging, cancer and after chemotherapy. Using its own MiXCR run on the multiplex PCR reads, TCRdb lists one record per CDR3 protein. This table has about 6,000 distinct CDR3 sequences, approximately 24% appearing once. The specimen sequenced was blood. All receptors come from a human donor in good health. Both conserved end residues are part of each CDR3. D genes are given only for firm matches.

CASSYAAELDNEQFF | . | TRBJ2-1 | TRBV6-5
CASSQQAEGNQPQHF | . | TRBJ1-5 | TRBV4-3
CASRFRGLTNQPQHF | TRBD1 | TRBJ1-5 | TRBV6-2/TRBV6-3
CASSLSSGGVDTQYF | TRBD2 | TRBJ2-3 | TRBV11-2
CSVRDRGFDNEQFF | TRBD1 | TRBJ2-1 | TRBV29-1
CASRSGQGINEQFF | TRBD1 | TRBJ2-1 | TRBV6-1
CASSVGPTAFQPQHF | . | TRBJ1-5 | TRBV9
CASSWTGVNQPQHF | TRBD1 | TRBJ1-5 | TRBV7-9
CASSIGGAYGYTF | . | TRBJ1-2 | TRBV14
CASSSLETGAYGYTF | TRBD1 | TRBJ1-2 | TRBV6-5
CASSYSGMGSNQPQHF | . | TRBJ1-5 | TRBV7-9
CASSPQGAYEQFF | TRBD1 | TRBJ2-1 | TRBV5-6
CASSPGRGNTEAFF | . | TRBJ1-1 | TRBV12-3/TRBV12-4
CSAPFPRGVETQYF | . | TRBJ2-5 | TRBV20-1
CASSFRDRHSYEQYF | TRBD1 | TRBJ2-7 | TRBV5-5
CASSAGTSGGYNEQFF | TRBD2 | TRBJ2-1 | TRBV7-3
CASSYGTGGADTQYF | TRBD1 | TRBJ2-3 | TRBV6-2/TRBV6-3
CAWSVQGDQPQHF | . | TRBJ1-5 | TRBV30
CASSPLSGHTVNEQFF | . | TRBJ2-1 | TRBV11-1
CASSPGGSYNEQFF | . | TRBJ2-1 | TRBV18
CASSQDRTRTEAFF | . | TRBJ1-1 | TRBV4-3
CASSPLETQYF | . | TRBJ2-5 | TRBV7-9
CASSGGTVGEKLFF | TRBD1 | TRBJ1-4 | TRBV19
CASSLGSSASTDTQYF | . | TRBJ2-3 | TRBV5-1
CASSRDRVNSPLHF | TRBD1 | TRBJ1-6 | TRBV5-1
CASSLVGTGGAKSPLHF | TRBD1 | TRBJ1-6 | TRBV7-2
CASSLERGQEQYF | TRBD1 | TRBJ2-7 | TRBV5-1
CAISVDNNQPQHF | . | TRBJ1-5 | TRBV10-3
CASSLDSFYEQYF | . | TRBJ2-7 | TRBV7-2
CASSVGPGSPGSNQPQHF | . | TRBJ1-5 | TRBV9
CASSPGTGGHQPQHF | TRBD1 | TRBJ1-5 | TRBV6-5
CASSQGKRDEKLFF | . | TRBJ1-4 | TRBV4-2
CAISEGRSNEQFF | . | TRBJ2-1 | TRBV10-3
CASALEVQGNSPLHF | . | TRBJ1-6 | TRBV12-5
CASSLKPFYNEQFF | . | TRBJ2-1 | TRBV27
CASSPQDRSYGYTF | . | TRBJ1-2 | TRBV18
CASSLVAGAYNEQFF | TRBD2 | TRBJ2-1 | TRBV7-7
CASIQPGQTNYGYTF | TRBD1 | TRBJ1-2 | TRBV12-3/TRBV12-4
CASSENGGETQFF | . | . | TRBV6-1
CAINPGQGGYGYTF | TRBD1 | TRBJ1-2 | TRBV10-3
CASSIDRDPSTTQYF | . | TRBJ2-3 | TRBV19
CASSFGRGSKNIQYF | TRBD2 | TRBJ2-4 | TRBV5-6
CASSYTGLAGAYNEQFF | TRBD2 | TRBJ2-1 | TRBV6-5
CASSYYGANYGYTF | . | TRBJ1-2 | TRBV6-2/TRBV6-3